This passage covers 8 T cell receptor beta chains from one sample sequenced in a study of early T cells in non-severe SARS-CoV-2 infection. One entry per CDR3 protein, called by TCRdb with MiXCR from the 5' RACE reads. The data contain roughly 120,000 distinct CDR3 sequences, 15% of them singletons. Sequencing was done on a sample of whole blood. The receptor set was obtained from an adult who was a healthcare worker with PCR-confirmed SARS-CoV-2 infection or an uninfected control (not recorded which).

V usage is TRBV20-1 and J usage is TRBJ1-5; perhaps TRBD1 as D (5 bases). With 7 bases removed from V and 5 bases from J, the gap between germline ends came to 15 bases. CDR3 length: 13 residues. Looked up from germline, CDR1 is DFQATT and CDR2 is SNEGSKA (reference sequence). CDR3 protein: CSVRIRADQPQHF. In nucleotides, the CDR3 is TGCAGTGTTCGAATCAGGGCAGATCAGCCCCAGCATTTT.

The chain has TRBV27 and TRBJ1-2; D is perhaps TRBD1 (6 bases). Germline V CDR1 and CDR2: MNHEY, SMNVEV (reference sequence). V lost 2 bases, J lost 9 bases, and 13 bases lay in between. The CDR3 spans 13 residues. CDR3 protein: CASSLAGVASYTF. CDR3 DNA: TGTGCCAGCAGTTTAGCAGGGGTAGCAAGCTACACCTTC.

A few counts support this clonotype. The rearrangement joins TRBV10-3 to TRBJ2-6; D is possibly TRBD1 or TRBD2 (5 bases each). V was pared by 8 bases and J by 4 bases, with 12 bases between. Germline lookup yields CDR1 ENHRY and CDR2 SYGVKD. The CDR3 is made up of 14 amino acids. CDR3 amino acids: CAIGIGDGANVLTF. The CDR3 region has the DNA TGTGCCATCGGGATAGGGGACGGGGCCAACGTCCTGACTTTC.

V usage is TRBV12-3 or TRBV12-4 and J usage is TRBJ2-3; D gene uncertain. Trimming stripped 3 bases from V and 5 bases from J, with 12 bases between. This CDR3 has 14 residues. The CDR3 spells CASSFQRVEDTQYF. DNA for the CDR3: TGTGCCAGCAGTTTTCAACGGGTTGAAGATACGCAGTATTTT.

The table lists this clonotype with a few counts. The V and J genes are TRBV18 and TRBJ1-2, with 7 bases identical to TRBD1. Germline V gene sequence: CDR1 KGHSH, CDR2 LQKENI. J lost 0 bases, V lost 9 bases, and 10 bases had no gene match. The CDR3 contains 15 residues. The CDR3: CASSTGTAANYGYTF. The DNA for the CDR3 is TGTGCCAGTTCAACCGGGACAGCAGCTAACTATGGCTACACCTTC.

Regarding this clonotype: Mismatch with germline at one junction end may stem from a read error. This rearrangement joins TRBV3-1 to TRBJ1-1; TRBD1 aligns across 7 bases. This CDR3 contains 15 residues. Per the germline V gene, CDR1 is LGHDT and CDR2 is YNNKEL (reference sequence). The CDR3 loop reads CASSPVGDSNTEVFF. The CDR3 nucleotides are TGTGCCAGCAGCCCCGTTGGGGACAGCAACACTGAAGTTTTCTTT.

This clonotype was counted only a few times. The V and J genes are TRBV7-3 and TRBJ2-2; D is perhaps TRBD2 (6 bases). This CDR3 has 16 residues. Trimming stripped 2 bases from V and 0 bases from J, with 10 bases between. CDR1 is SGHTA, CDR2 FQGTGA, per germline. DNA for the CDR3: TGTGCCAGCAGCTTAGGAGGGGCCTCGAACACCGGGGAGCTGTTTTTT. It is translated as CASSLGGASNTGELFF. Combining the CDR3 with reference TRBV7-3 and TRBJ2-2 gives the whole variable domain GAGVSQTPSNKVTEKGKYVELRCDPISGHTALYWYRQSLGQGPEFLIYFQGTGAADDSGLPNDRFFAVRPEGSVSTLKIQRTERGDSAVYLCASSLGGASNTGELFFGEGSRLTVL.

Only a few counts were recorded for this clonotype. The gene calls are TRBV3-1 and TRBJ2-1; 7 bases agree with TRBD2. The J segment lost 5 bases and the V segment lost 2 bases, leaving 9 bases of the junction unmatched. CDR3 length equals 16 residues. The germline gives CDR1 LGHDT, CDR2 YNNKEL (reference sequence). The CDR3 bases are TGTGCCAGCAGCCAACAATTCACTCGGGGGGACAATGAGCAGTTCTTC. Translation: CASSQQFTRGDNEQFF.